This paragraph covers one T cell receptor beta chain sequence. CDR3 length: 12 residues. V gave up 1 base and J gave up 6 bases, with 7 bases separating them. Germline values: CDR1 SGHRS, CDR2 YFSETQ. The data derive from a study of blood T cells in healthy people across ages. A second about 6 to 12 cycle PCR used barcoded and J-beta primers. TCRdb itself ran the 5' RACE reads through MiXCR, one entry per CDR3 protein. The data contain 750,000 or so distinct CDR3 sequences, around 25% of them seen just once; the ten biggest clones take up more than 8%. These data also featured in a second study, about T cells of mothers and their children. That work states: Donation came from three healthy Caucasian mothers together with their six children. It was through the M1S primer of the second PCR that sample barcodes and 2-4 random nucleotides were added. At a sensitivity of about 100 clones per million clonotypes, no persistent microchimeric T cell clones appeared.

V and J are TRBV5-1 and TRBJ1-2; no clear D gene. The sequence was obtained from a boy aged 10-17 years in good health. Material: blood. The CDR3 coding sequence is TGCGCCAGCAGCTTGAGGGAGGATGGCTACACCTTC. The encoded protein is CASSLREDGYTF.